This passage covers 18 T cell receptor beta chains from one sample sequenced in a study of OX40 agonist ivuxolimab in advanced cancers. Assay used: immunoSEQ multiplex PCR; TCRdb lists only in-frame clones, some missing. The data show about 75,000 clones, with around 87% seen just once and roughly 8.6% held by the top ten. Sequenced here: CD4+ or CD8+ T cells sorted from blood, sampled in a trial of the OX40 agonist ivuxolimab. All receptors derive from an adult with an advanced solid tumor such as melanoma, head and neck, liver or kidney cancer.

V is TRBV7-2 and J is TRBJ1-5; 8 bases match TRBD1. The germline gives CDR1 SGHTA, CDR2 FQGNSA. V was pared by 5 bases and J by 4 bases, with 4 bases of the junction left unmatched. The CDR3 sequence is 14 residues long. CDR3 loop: CASSVDRGNQPQHF. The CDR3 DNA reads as TGTGCCAGCAGCGTTGACAGGGGAAATCAGCCCCAGCATTTT.

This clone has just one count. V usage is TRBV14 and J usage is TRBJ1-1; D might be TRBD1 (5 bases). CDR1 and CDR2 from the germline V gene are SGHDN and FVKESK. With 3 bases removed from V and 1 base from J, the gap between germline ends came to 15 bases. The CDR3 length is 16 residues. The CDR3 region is CASSHSGFGGNTEAFF. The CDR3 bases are TGTGCCAGCAGCCATTCGGGGTTTGGGGGGAACACTGAAGCTTTCTTT. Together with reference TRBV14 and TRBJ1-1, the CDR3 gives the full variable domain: EAGVTQFPSHSVIEKGQTVTLRCDPISGHDNLYWYRRVMGKEIKFLLHFVKESKQDESGMPNNRFLAERTGGTYSTLKVQPAELEDSGVYFCASSHSGFGGNTEAFFGQGTRLTVV.

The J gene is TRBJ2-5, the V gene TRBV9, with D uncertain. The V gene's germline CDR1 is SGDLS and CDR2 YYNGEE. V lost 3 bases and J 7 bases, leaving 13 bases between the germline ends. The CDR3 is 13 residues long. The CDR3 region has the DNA TGTGCCAGCAGCGCGGCGGCCCTGGGGACCCAGTACTTC. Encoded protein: CASSAAALGTQYF. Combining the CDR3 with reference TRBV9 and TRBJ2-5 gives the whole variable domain DSGVTQTPKHLITATGQRVTLRCSPRSGDLSVYWYQQSLDQGLQFLIQYYNGEERAKGNILERFSAQQFPDLHSELNLSSLELGDSALYFCASSAAALGTQYFGPGTRLLVL.

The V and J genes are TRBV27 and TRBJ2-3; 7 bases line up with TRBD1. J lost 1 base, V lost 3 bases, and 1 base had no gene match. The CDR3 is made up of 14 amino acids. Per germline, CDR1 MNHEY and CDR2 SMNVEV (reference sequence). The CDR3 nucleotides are TGTGCCAGCAGTTTTGGACAGGGCACAGATACGCAGTATTTT. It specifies CASSFGQGTDTQYF.

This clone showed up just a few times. CDR3 loop: CASSSTTSSYEQYF. The CDR3 DNA sequence: TGCGCCAGCAGCTCCACGACCTCCTCCTACGAGCAGTACTTC. The V and J genes are TRBV5-1 and TRBJ2-7; no definite D call. The CDR3 extends over 14 amino acids. Germline V gene lookup returns CDR1 SGHRS and CDR2 YFSETQ. Trimming removed 3 bases from V and 0 bases from J, with 10 bases in between.

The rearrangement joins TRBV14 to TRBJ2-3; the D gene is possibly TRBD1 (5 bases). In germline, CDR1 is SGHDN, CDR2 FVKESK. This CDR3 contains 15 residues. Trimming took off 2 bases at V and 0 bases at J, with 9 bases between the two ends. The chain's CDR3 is CASSQRAGSTDTQYF. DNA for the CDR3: TGTGCCAGCAGCCAAAGGGCAGGGAGCACAGATACGCAGTATTTT.

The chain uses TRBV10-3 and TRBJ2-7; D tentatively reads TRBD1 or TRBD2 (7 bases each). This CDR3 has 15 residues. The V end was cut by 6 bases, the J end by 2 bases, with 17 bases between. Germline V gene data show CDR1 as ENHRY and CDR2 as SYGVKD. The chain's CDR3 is CAIRRHRGGPYEQYF. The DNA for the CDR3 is TGTGCCATCAGGAGGCACAGGGGAGGGCCCTACGAGCAGTACTTC.

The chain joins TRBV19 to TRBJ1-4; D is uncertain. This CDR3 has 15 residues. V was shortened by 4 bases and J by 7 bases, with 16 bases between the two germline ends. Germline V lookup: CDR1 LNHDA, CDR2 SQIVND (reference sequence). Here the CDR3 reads CASSTGITLSEKLFF. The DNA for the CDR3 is TGTGCCAGTAGTACGGGGATCACCCTAAGTGAAAAACTGTTTTTT. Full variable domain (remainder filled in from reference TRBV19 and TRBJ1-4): DGGITQSPKYLFRKEGQNVTLSCEQNLNHDAMYWYRQDPGQGLRLIYYSQIVNDFQKGDIAEGYSVSREKKESFPLTVTSAQKNPTAFYLCASSTGITLSEKLFFGSGTQLSVL.

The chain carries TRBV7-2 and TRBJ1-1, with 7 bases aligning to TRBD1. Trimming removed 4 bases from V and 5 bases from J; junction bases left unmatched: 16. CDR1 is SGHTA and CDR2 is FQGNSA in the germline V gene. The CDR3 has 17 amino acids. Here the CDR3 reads CASSSLLGYRGRTEAFF. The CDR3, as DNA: TGTGCCAGCAGCTCCCTTCTCGGCTACAGGGGAAGGACTGAAGCTTTCTTT. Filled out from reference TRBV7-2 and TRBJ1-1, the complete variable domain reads GAGVSQSPSNKVTEKGKDVELRCDPISGHTALYWYRQSLGQGLEFLIYFQGNSAPDKSGLPSDRFSAERTGGSVSTLTIQRTQQEDSAVYLCASSSLLGYRGRTEAFFGQGTRLTVV.

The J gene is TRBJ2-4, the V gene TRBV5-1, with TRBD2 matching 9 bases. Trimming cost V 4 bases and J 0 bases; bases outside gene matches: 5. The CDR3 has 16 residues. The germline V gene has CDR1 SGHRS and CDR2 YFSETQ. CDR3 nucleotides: TGCGCCAGCAGCCCTAGCGGGGAAATAGCCAAAAACATTCAGTACTTC. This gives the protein CASSPSGEIAKNIQYF.

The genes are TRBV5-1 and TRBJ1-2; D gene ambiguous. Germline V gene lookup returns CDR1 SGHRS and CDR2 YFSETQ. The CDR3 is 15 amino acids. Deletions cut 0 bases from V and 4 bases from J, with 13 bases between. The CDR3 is CASSLEAIPSYGYTF. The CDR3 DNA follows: TGCGCCAGCAGCTTGGAGGCCATACCCTCCTATGGCTACACCTTC.

CDR3 DNA sequence: TGTGCCAGCAGTCCCACCGGGACTAGCCTATACAATGAGCAGTTCTTC. Translated, it gives CASSPTGTSLYNEQFF. This chain links TRBV27 with TRBJ2-1; 9 bases fit TRBD2. The junction had 9 bases not matched to a gene; V was cut back by 5 bases and J by 4 bases. The CDR3 is made up of 16 amino acids. The V gene's germline CDR1 is MNHEY and CDR2 SMNVEV (reference sequence).

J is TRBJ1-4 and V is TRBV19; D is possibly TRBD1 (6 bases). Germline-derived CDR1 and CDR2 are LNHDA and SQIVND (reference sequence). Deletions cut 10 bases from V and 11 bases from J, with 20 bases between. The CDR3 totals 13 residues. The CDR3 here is CATPSPRTDKLFF. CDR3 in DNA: TGTGCCACTCCGTCCCCCCGGACAGACAAACTGTTTTTT.

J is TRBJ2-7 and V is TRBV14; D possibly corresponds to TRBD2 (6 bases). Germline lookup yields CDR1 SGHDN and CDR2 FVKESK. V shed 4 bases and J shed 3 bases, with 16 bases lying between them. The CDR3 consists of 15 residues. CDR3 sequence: CASSPYFGAGYEQYF. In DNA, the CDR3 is TGTGCCAGCAGCCCTTACTTTGGAGCGGGCTACGAGCAGTACTTC.

The CDR3 DNA reads as TGTGCCAGCAGCTCGACTAGCGGGAGGAGGAAGTTCCACGAGCAGTACTTC. It translates to CASSSTSGRRKFHEQYF. This chain connects TRBV7-9 to TRBJ2-7; 13 bases fit TRBD2. The CDR3 spans 17 residues. With V trimmed by 4 bases and J by 5 bases, 11 bases remained unmatched. Looked up from germline, CDR1 is SEHNR and CDR2 is FQNEAQ (reference sequence). The full variable domain, rest sourced from reference TRBV7-9 and TRBJ2-7, is DTGVSQNPRHKITKRGQNVTFRCDPISEHNRLYWYRQTLGQGPEFLTYFQNEAQLEKSRLLSDRFSAERPKGSFSTLEIQRTEQGDSAMYLCASSSTSGRRKFHEQYFGPGTRLTVT.

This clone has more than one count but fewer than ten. The CDR3 spells CASSQGYSGIGNQPQHF. DNA for the CDR3: TGTGCCAGCAGCCAGGGGTACTCAGGGATAGGCAATCAGCCCCAGCATTTT. The chain combines TRBV28 with TRBJ1-5; weak D call: TRBD1 (6 bases). The germline gives CDR1 MDHEN, CDR2 SYDVKM. Between the trimmed V and J ends, which lost 6 bases and 2 bases, there was a span of 20 bases. This CDR3 is built from 17 residues.

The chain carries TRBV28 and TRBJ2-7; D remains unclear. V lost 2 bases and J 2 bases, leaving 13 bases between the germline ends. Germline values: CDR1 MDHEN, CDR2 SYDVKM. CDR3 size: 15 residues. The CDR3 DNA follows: TGTGCCAGCAGTTTAATGTCACTCATTACCTACGAGCAGTACTTC. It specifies CASSLMSLITYEQYF.

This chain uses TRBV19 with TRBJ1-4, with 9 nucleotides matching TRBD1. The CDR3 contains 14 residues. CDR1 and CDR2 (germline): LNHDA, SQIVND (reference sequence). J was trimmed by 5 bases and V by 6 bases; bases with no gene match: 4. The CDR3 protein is CASSRQGENEKLFF. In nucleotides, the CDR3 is TGTGCCAGTAGCAGACAGGGGGAAAATGAAAAACTGTTTTTT.